These 32 T cell receptor beta chains were sequenced from one sample in a study of identifying expanded T cells in peripheral blood. Only in-frame clones appear in the TCRdb table, and some are missing; sequencing was by immunoSEQ multiplex PCR. The sample consists of about 100,000 clones, 88% of them appearing once. Sequencing used blood. The receptors here all came from a person aged 18-69 years in good health.

The J gene is TRBJ1-2, the V gene TRBV19; no reliable D call. Looked up from germline, CDR1 is LNHDA and CDR2 is SQIVND (reference sequence). The length of the CDR3 is 13 residues. V lost 8 bases, J lost 5 bases, and 15 bases lay in between. This CDR3 is CASARREEYGYTF. The DNA for the CDR3 is TGTGCCAGTGCCAGGAGGGAGGAATATGGCTACACCTTC.

This clone showed up just a few times. The V call is TRBV19, the J call TRBJ1-3, with D perhaps matching TRBD1 (5 bases). The length of the CDR3 is 12 residues. The ends were cut back, 4 bases at V and 7 bases at J, with 8 bases in the middle. Germline assignment: CDR1 LNHDA and CDR2 SQIVND (reference sequence). The CDR3 nucleotides read TGTGCCAGTAGTAGGGGGGAGAACACCATATATTTT. This sequence encodes CASSRGENTIYF.

The chain joins TRBV21-1 to TRBJ1-1. TRBV21-1 counts as a pseudogene. This CDR3 has 11 amino acids. The CDR3 coding sequence is TGTGCCAGCAGAAAGGTGACTGAAGCTTTCTTT. Translating gives CASRKVTEAFF.

The CDR3 spells CASSLEALAGAYEQYF. The CDR3, as DNA: TGTGCCAGCAGCTTAGAGGCTCTAGCGGGGGCCTACGAGCAGTACTTC. The J gene is TRBJ2-7, the V gene TRBV7-2; 10 bases are a match to TRBD2. Germline lookup yields CDR1 SGHTA and CDR2 FQGNSA. CDR3 length: 16 amino acids. J lost 2 bases, V lost 1 base, and 5 bases had no gene match.

V is TRBV6-4 and J is TRBJ2-1; no definite D call. The CDR3 sequence is 15 residues long. Germline lookup yields CDR1 MRHNA and CDR2 SNTAGT. Trimming removed 5 bases at V and 1 base at J, with 12 bases between. The DNA of the CDR3 is TGTGCCAGCAGTAGGATGAGAGATTCCTACAATGAGCAGTTCTTC. Its translation: CASSRMRDSYNEQFF.

This rearrangement joins TRBV10-3 to TRBJ2-3, with 10 bases fitting TRBD1. The germline V gene has CDR1 ENHRY and CDR2 SYGVKD. The CDR3 is 14 amino acids. V lost 5 bases and J lost 7; bases outside the gene matches: 6. CDR3 in amino acids: CAISKGQGKNTQYF. Here the CDR3 DNA reads TGTGCCATCAGTAAGGGACAGGGGAAAAATACGCAGTATTTT.

This chain uses TRBV4-2 with TRBJ2-3, with 7 bases lining up with TRBD2. This CDR3 is built from 17 residues. V lost 3 bases, J lost 1 base, and 10 bases stayed unmatched. The germline V gene encodes CDR1 LGHNA and CDR2 YNFKEQ. CDR3 bases: TGTGCCAGCAGCCAGAGGGAGGGCGGGGGAGGCACAGATACGCAGTATTTT. Residues: CASSQREGGGGTDTQYF.

This sequence joins TRBV7-9 and TRBJ1-4; D unclear. This CDR3 is built from 16 residues. V lost 1 base and J 3 bases, leaving 12 bases between the germline ends. The germline gives CDR1 SEHNR, CDR2 FQNEAQ (reference sequence). The CDR3 here is CASSLVTGASNEKLFF. In DNA, the CDR3 is TGTGCCAGCAGCTTAGTTACGGGTGCGTCTAATGAAAAACTGTTTTTT.

The DNA of the CDR3 is TGTGCCAGTAGTACACTAAGGACAGGTAGCTCCTACAATGAGCAGTTCTTC. Translated: CASSTLRTGSSYNEQFF. V is TRBV19 and J is TRBJ2-1; TRBD1 aligns across 7 bases. This CDR3 is 17 amino acids long. With V trimmed by 4 bases and J by 0 bases, 9 bases remained unmatched. Germline V gene lookup returns CDR1 LNHDA and CDR2 SQIVND (reference sequence).

The chain combines TRBV6-1 with TRBJ1-1, with D perhaps TRBD1 (5 bases). The CDR3 is made up of 14 amino acids. Germline V gene lookup returns CDR1 MNHNS and CDR2 SASEGT. V gave up 7 bases and J gave up 1 base, with 13 bases separating them. The CDR3 nucleotides read TGTGCCAGCAATAGTGGGGGAGCGAACACTGAAGCTTTCTTT. It translates to CASNSGGANTEAFF.

CDR3 DNA: TGTGCCAGCAGCCTGCGCGTACCTAGCGGGGTAAAGTCGGATACGCAGTATTTT. It codes for CASSLRVPSGVKSDTQYF. The chain uses TRBV9 and TRBJ2-3; TRBD2 matches at 9 bases. J was trimmed by 6 bases and V by 4 bases; bases with no gene match: 18. This CDR3 spans 18 amino acids. In germline, CDR1 is SGDLS, CDR2 YYNGEE.

The chain couples TRBV13 to TRBJ1-2; D unclear. Germline V gene lookup returns CDR1 PRHDT and CDR2 FYEKMQ (reference sequence). The CDR3 is 15 amino acids. Trimming stripped 1 base from V and 1 base from J, with 10 bases between. The CDR3 nucleotides read TGTGCCAGCAGCTTAGTTAGCTACAGTAACTATGGCTACACCTTC. Its protein product is CASSLVSYSNYGYTF.

In its sample, this clone was seen once. The chain employs TRBV20-1 and TRBJ2-7; D remains ambiguous. The CDR3 sequence is 11 residues long. Germline lookup yields CDR1 DFQATT and CDR2 SNEGSKA (reference sequence). Trimming shortened V by 2 bases and J by 9 bases, and 11 bases separated the two germline ends. The CDR3 DNA follows: TGCAGTGCTAGATACAAGGCCGGGCAGTACTTC. It codes for CSARYKAGQYF.

The table lists this clone with a count of one. The chain is built from TRBV6-1 and TRBJ1-3; D remains unclear. Trimming cost V 1 base and J 6 bases, with 7 bases left between them. This CDR3 is 13 amino acids long. CDR1 is MNHNS, CDR2 SASEGT, per germline. The CDR3 DNA sequence: TGTGCCAGCAGTGAAGGGGAATTAAACACCATATATTTT. It is translated as CASSEGELNTIYF.

This clone showed up just once. The chain recombines TRBV18 with TRBJ1-1; a possible D gene is TRBD1 (6 bases). V was trimmed by 2 bases and J by 1 base, leaving 14 bases between them. Germline V gene sequence: CDR1 KGHSH, CDR2 LQKENI. This CDR3 has 16 residues. The CDR3 reads CASSPGPDRSNTEAFF. CDR3 DNA: TGTGCCAGCTCACCAGGTCCGGACAGATCGAACACTGAAGCTTTCTTT.

This clone was counted once. The chain employs TRBV11-2 and TRBJ1-5, with TRBD1 matching over 9 bases. Per the germline V gene, CDR1 is SGHAT and CDR2 is FQNNGV. The CDR3 covers 13 residues. V gave up 6 bases and J gave up 5 bases; unmatched junction bases: 2. The CDR3 spells CASSRTGDQPQHF. The CDR3 DNA sequence: TGTGCCAGCAGTCGGACAGGGGATCAGCCCCAGCATTTT.

This clone appeared a single time. This chain links TRBV6-5 with TRBJ1-2; 8 positions match TRBD1. Germline V gene sequence: CDR1 MNHEY, CDR2 SVGAGI. The CDR3 loop spans 14 amino acids. V lost 0 bases and J lost 6; bases outside the gene matches: 3. The CDR3 nucleotides read TGTGCCAGCAGTTACTCGACAGGGGAGGATGGCTACACCTTC. Translation: CASSYSTGEDGYTF.

This chain links TRBV7-6 with TRBJ2-1, with 8 bases lining up with TRBD2. Germline lookup yields CDR1 SGHVS and CDR2 FNYEAQ. The CDR3 has 18 residues. Losses at the gene ends were 1 base for V and 3 bases for J; bases not matched to a gene: 11. CDR3 nucleotides: TGTGCCAGCAGCTTAGAGGGAGCGGGAGAGGCAGTCTACAATGAGCAGTTCTTC. It codes for CASSLEGAGEAVYNEQFF.

The genes are TRBV6-1 and TRBJ1-1; weak D call: TRBD1 (5 bases). This CDR3 comprises 14 residues. The V gene lost 6 bases and the J gene lost 0 bases, with 11 bases spanning the gap. CDR1 is MNHNS, CDR2 SASEGT, per germline. This chain's CDR3 is CASSRPGVNTEAFF. For the CDR3, the DNA is TGTGCCAGCAGCCGGCCGGGGGTGAACACTGAAGCTTTCTTT.

The chain has TRBV7-8 and TRBJ1-4, with D maybe TRBD1 (5 bases). The germline V gene has CDR1 SGHVS and CDR2 FQNEAQ. V shed 5 bases and J shed 4 bases, with 17 bases lying between them. This CDR3 region has 16 residues. This chain's CDR3 is CASSDILAGLNEKLFF. CDR3 DNA: TGTGCCAGCAGCGATATACTCGCAGGGCTTAATGAAAAACTGTTTTTT.

The rearrangement uses TRBV10-3 and TRBJ1-2, with D maybe TRBD1 (6 bases). The CDR3 runs to 15 residues. V dropped 3 bases and J dropped 5 bases, with 16 bases sitting between them. Germline CDR1 ENHRY, CDR2 SYGVKD. The CDR3 region has the DNA TGTGCCATCAGTGACCTTGGACAGTCCCCTTATGGCTACACCTTC. This codes for CAISDLGQSPYGYTF.

The chain carries TRBV4-3 and TRBJ1-1, with D tentatively TRBD1 (6 bases). Germline CDR1 reads LGHNA; CDR2 reads YSLEER. The CDR3 is 14 amino acids. The ends were cut back, 4 bases at V and 7 bases at J, with 16 bases in the middle. The chain's CDR3 is CASSLSTGYGEAFF. The CDR3 coding sequence is TGCGCCAGCAGCCTCTCAACAGGGTACGGTGAAGCTTTCTTT.

The rearrangement uses TRBV5-1 and TRBJ2-5; 7 positions agree with TRBD1. This CDR3 comprises 15 residues. V shed 4 bases and J 2 bases; nucleotides not matched to a gene: 8. Germline-derived CDR1 and CDR2 are SGHRS and YFSETQ. The CDR3 DNA is TGCGCCAGCAGCGTACAACAGGGGCCTCAAGAGACCCAGTACTTC. Amino acid sequence: CASSVQQGPQETQYF.

The rearrangement uses TRBV7-9 and TRBJ2-7, with TRBD2 matching 8 bases. V was clipped by 0 bases and J by 2 bases; unmatched bases: 3. Germline-derived CDR1 and CDR2 are SEHNR and FQNEAQ (reference sequence). This CDR3 spans 15 amino acids. The chain's CDR3 is CASSLASSGPYEQYF. CDR3 coding DNA: TGTGCCAGCAGCTTAGCGTCTAGCGGGCCCTACGAGCAGTACTTC. Together with reference TRBV7-9 and TRBJ2-7, the CDR3 gives the full variable domain: DTGVSQNPRHKITKRGQNVTFRCDPISEHNRLYWYRQTLGQGPEFLTYFQNEAQLEKSRLLSDRFSAERPKGSFSTLEIQRTEQGDSAMYLCASSLASSGPYEQYFGPGTRLTVT.

V usage is TRBV6-5 and J usage is TRBJ2-1; D is possibly TRBD1 (5 bases). Looked up from germline, CDR1 is MNHEY and CDR2 is SVGAGI. With 0 bases removed from V and 4 bases from J, the gap between germline ends came to 7 bases. The CDR3 loop spans 14 amino acids. The CDR3 region is CASSYSNRYNEQFF. CDR3 nucleotide sequence: TGTGCCAGCAGTTACTCAAACAGGTACAATGAGCAGTTCTTC.

This clone has just one count. This chain joins TRBV27 and TRBJ1-1; D gene uncertain. Germline V lookup: CDR1 MNHEY, CDR2 SMNVEV (reference sequence). V was trimmed by 0 bases and J by 1 base, leaving 6 bases between them. CDR3 size: 14 residues. The CDR3 coding sequence is TGTGCCAGCAGTTTATCGACACCGAACACTGAAGCTTTCTTT. It specifies CASSLSTPNTEAFF.

This chain links TRBV5-4 with TRBJ1-2, with D hard to call. Trimming shortened V by 0 bases and J by 2 bases, and 14 bases separated the two germline ends. Germline values: CDR1 SGHNT, CDR2 YYREEE (reference sequence). The CDR3 totals 16 residues. CDR3 DNA sequence: TGTGCCAGCAGCTTGGCCCGGGTGTCTGTAAACTATGGCTACACCTTC. It codes for CASSLARVSVNYGYTF.

CDR3 bases: TGTGCCAGCAGTGAAGCTTACGTGGGAACTAGCACAGATACGCAGTATTTT. It is translated as CASSEAYVGTSTDTQYF. This chain links TRBV6-1 with TRBJ2-3; D gene uncertain. This CDR3 contains 17 residues. CDR1 and CDR2 from the germline V gene are MNHNS and SASEGT. V was clipped by 0 bases and J by 0 bases, with 13 bases between them.

This rearrangement joins TRBV6-5 to TRBJ2-5; 7 bases agree with TRBD1. The CDR3 totals 14 residues. Per germline, CDR1 MNHEY and CDR2 SVGAGI. The ends lost 5 bases at V and 4 bases at J; junction bases unmatched: 7. In nucleotides, the CDR3 is TGTGCCAGCAGTATGGGACAGAGGAGAGAGACCCAGTACTTC. Amino acid sequence: CASSMGQRRETQYF.

The chain recombines TRBV2 with TRBJ1-2; D gene uncertain. Germline CDR1 reads SNHLY; CDR2 reads FYNNEI. There are 11 residues in the CDR3. V was clipped by 4 bases and J by 8 bases, with 8 bases between them. The CDR3 here is CASSALQGYTF. CDR3 nucleotide sequence: TGTGCCAGCAGTGCCTTACAAGGCTACACCTTC.

The J gene is TRBJ1-5, the V gene TRBV30; the D is unclear. Germline V gene sequence: CDR1 GTSNPN, CDR2 SVGIG (reference sequence). V was clipped by 2 bases and J by 2 bases, with 10 bases between them. The CDR3 consists of 14 residues. The DNA for the CDR3 is TGTGCCTGGAGTAAGGGTTATGGCAATCAGCCCCAGCATTTT. Translating gives CAWSKGYGNQPQHF.

The chain is built from TRBV6-5 and TRBJ1-3; 7 bases agree with TRBD1. Germline values: CDR1 MNHEY, CDR2 SVGAGI. The CDR3 contains 15 residues. V was clipped by 2 bases and J by 4 bases; unmatched bases: 5. In nucleotides, the CDR3 is TGTGCCAGCAGTTACGCCGACAGGGCGGGAAACACCATATATTTT. Its translation: CASSYADRAGNTIYF.